What follows describes a single TCR beta chain. This sample was taken from a study of control samples from healthy donors and cancer patients. Measured with immunoSEQ multiplex PCR; TCRdb has only the in-frame clones, and not every one. Seen here are 200,000 to 250,000 clones, about 93% observed once, and the top ten hold approximately 1.6%. The CDR3 has 15 residues. V shed 5 bases and J shed 6 bases, with 17 bases lying between them. CDR1 and CDR2 (germline): MNHEY, SVGAGI. Sequencing input: blood. This sequence was found in a man between 50 and 59 years old in good health. V and J are TRBV6-5 and TRBJ2-1; no firm D call. CDR3 protein: CASSPRHVALNEQFF. The CDR3 DNA reads TGTGCCAGCAGTCCCCGGCATGTGGCACTCAATGAGCAGTTCTTC.